These 3 T cell receptor beta chains were all obtained from the same sample, sequenced in a study of cytomegalovirus exposure and HLA in healthy donors. Clones were read by immunoSEQ multiplex PCR, and TCRdb kept only the in-frame ones, dropping some. This table has 260,000 or so clones, approximately 87% appearing once. The sequenced sample consisted of PBMCs. All receptors derive from a man aged 18 to 29 in good health and CMV-seronegative.

The CDR3 nucleotides read TGCGCCAGCAGTCCGGGACAGGGGGTCTACGAGCAGTACTTC. It encodes CASSPGQGVYEQYF. The chain employs TRBV4-3 and TRBJ2-7; 11 nucleotides match TRBD1. The CDR3 extends over 14 amino acids. V was clipped by 6 bases and J by 3 bases; unmatched bases: 4. Germline V CDR1 and CDR2: LGHNA, YSLEER.

This chain links TRBV28 with TRBJ2-7; 8 bases align to TRBD2. The CDR3 has 14 amino acids. Unmatched junction bases numbered 11, after V lost 9 bases and J lost 4 bases. CDR1 MDHEN and CDR2 SYDVKM come from the germline V gene. The chain's CDR3 is CASYTGTSLYEQYF. For the CDR3, the DNA is TGTGCCAGTTATACCGGGACTAGTCTTTACGAGCAGTACTTC.

This clone was picked up a small number of times. The CDR3 loop reads CASSAAYTGELFF. In DNA form, the CDR3 reads TGTGCCAGCAGTGCAGCCTACACCGGGGAGCTGTTTTTT. The V call is TRBV2, the J call TRBJ2-2; D gene ambiguous. Looked up from germline, CDR1 is SNHLY and CDR2 is FYNNEI. The V gene lost 4 bases and the J gene lost 3 bases, with 6 bases spanning the gap. CDR3 length equals 13 residues. The variable domain in full, with the rest retrieved from reference TRBV2 and TRBJ2-2, is EPEVTQTPSHQVTQMGQEVILRCVPISNHLYFYWYRQILGQKVEFLVSFYNNEISEKSEIFDDQFSVERPDGSNFTLKIRSTKLEDSAMYFCASSAAYTGELFFGEGSRLTVL.